A selection of T cell receptor beta chains follows, all from one sample in a study of CD8 T cells in Susac syndrome. TCRdb analysed the immunoSEQ multiplex PCR reads with MiXCR anew, one entry per CDR3 protein. The sample contains roughly 400,000 distinct CDR3 sequences, approximately 85% of which appear only once. Sequencing was carried out using CD8+ T cells from PBMCs. The source is a human donor with multiple sclerosis. Each CDR3 is given with its conserved first and last residue. The order of the fields is J gene, V gene, clone size, D gene, CDR3 DNA, CDR3 protein. The D gene is left open where the match is weak. The listing skips clone size in some rows; elsewhere it reads once, few, many or a size class.

j_gene: TRBJ2-7
v_gene: TRBV2
abundance: NA
d_gene: NA
CDR3nt: TGTGCCAGCAGTGAACGGACATTCAACTACGAGCAGTACTTC
CDR3aa: CASSERTFNYEQYF

j_gene: TRBJ2-3
v_gene: TRBV7-7
abundance: few
d_gene: TRBD2
CDR3nt: TGTGCTAGCAGCTCCGGACTAGCGGGAGGGGACACAGATACGCAGTATTTT
CDR3aa: CASSSGLAGGDTDTQYF

j_gene: TRBJ2-5
v_gene: TRBV20-1
abundance: NA
d_gene: NA
CDR3nt: TGCAGTGCTCCGGGGGAATGGGAGACCCAGTACTTC
CDR3aa: CSAPGEWETQYF

j_gene: TRBJ2-1
v_gene: TRBV28
abundance: NA
d_gene: TRBD2
CDR3nt: TGTGCCAGCAGTGTAGCGGGAGACCACAATGAGCAGTTCTTC
CDR3aa: CASSVAGDHNEQFF

j_gene: TRBJ2-1
v_gene: TRBV7-8
abundance: NA
d_gene: TRBD1
CDR3nt: TGTGCCAGCGTAATCGGGACAGGGGGAAGGGATGAGCAGTTCTTC
CDR3aa: CASVIGTGGRDEQFF

j_gene: TRBJ1-3
v_gene: TRBV11-2
abundance: NA
d_gene: TRBD1
CDR3nt: TGTGCCAGCAGCTTCGACAGGGCTGGAAACACCATATATTTT
CDR3aa: CASSFDRAGNTIYF

j_gene: TRBJ1-2
v_gene: TRBV7-2
abundance: NA
d_gene: NA
CDR3nt: TGTGCCAGCAGCCCCCCCGGGGCAGGAGCTAACTATGGCTACACCTTC
CDR3aa: CASSPPGAGANYGYTF

j_gene: TRBJ2-1
v_gene: TRBV28
abundance: NA
d_gene: NA
CDR3nt: TGTGCCAGCAGTTTTCCCCACAATGAGCAGTTCTTC
CDR3aa: CASSFPHNEQFF

j_gene: TRBJ2-1
v_gene: TRBV14
abundance: NA
d_gene: TRBD2
CDR3nt: TGTGCCAGCAGCCAAGTAGCGGGAGGGTATGAGCAGTTCTTC
CDR3aa: CASSQVAGGYEQFF

j_gene: TRBJ2-1
v_gene: TRBV30
abundance: NA
d_gene: TRBD1
CDR3nt: TGTGCCTGGAGTGCGGGACAGCACAATGAGCAGTTCTTC
CDR3aa: CAWSAGQHNEQFF

j_gene: TRBJ2-7
v_gene: TRBV20-1
abundance: NA
d_gene: NA
CDR3nt: TGCAGTGCTCGTGTAGGTCCCGAGCAGTACTTC
CDR3aa: CSARVGPEQYF

j_gene: TRBJ2-1
v_gene: TRBV15
abundance: NA
d_gene: TRBD2
CDR3nt: TGTGCCACCAGCGGGAGCGGGGGCCCTTCCTACAATGAGCAGTTCTTC
CDR3aa: CATSGSGGPSYNEQFF

j_gene: TRBJ2-3
v_gene: TRBV19
abundance: NA
d_gene: NA
CDR3nt: TGTGCCAGTAGTATAGCGGGCGGGGATACGCAGTATTTT
CDR3aa: CASSIAGGDTQYF

j_gene: TRBJ2-7
v_gene: TRBV7-8
abundance: NA
d_gene: NA
CDR3nt: TGTGCCAGCAGCCAGCGAGGTGGTAACGAGCAGTACTTC
CDR3aa: CASSQRGGNEQYF

j_gene: TRBJ2-7
v_gene: TRBV19
abundance: NA
d_gene: TRBD2
CDR3nt: TGTGCCAGTAGTCCCTTTAGCGGGAGTCCGCGGGAGCAGTACTTC
CDR3aa: CASSPFSGSPREQYF

j_gene: TRBJ1-1
v_gene: TRBV4-1
abundance: NA
d_gene: TRBD1
CDR3nt: TGCGCCAGCAGCCACGGACAGGGGTTGAGCACTGAAGCTTTCTTT
CDR3aa: CASSHGQGLSTEAFF

j_gene: TRBJ1-1
v_gene: TRBV4-1
abundance: NA
d_gene: NA
CDR3nt: TGCGCCAGCAGCCAAGATGGACAAGCGAACACTGAAGCTTTCTTT
CDR3aa: CASSQDGQANTEAFF

j_gene: TRBJ2-5
v_gene: TRBV7-9
abundance: NA
d_gene: NA
CDR3nt: TGTGCCAGCAGCTTAGTGCCAAGGACCCAAGAGACCCAGTACTTC
CDR3aa: CASSLVPRTQETQYF

j_gene: TRBJ1-1
v_gene: TRBV6-2/TRBV6-3
abundance: NA
d_gene: NA
CDR3nt: TGTGCCAGCAGTTACTCGATTGTCCACACTGAAGCTTTCTTT
CDR3aa: CASSYSIVHTEAFF

j_gene: TRBJ2-7
v_gene: TRBV4-1
abundance: NA
d_gene: TRBD1
CDR3nt: TGCGCCAGCAGCCTCGGGACAGGGATCGCCGAGCAGTACTTC
CDR3aa: CASSLGTGIAEQYF

j_gene: TRBJ1-5
v_gene: TRBV27
abundance: NA
d_gene: NA
CDR3nt: TGTGCCAGCAGTACAGGGATTAGCAATCAGCCCCAGTTTTTT
CDR3aa: CASSTGISNQPQFF

j_gene: TRBJ1-2
v_gene: TRBV12-3/TRBV12-4
abundance: NA
d_gene: NA
CDR3nt: TGTGCCAGCAGAGTACCAGGGGATGATGGCTACACCTTC
CDR3aa: CASRVPGDDGYTF

j_gene: TRBJ2-1
v_gene: TRBV7-6
abundance: NA
d_gene: TRBD2
CDR3nt: TGTGCCAGCAGCTTATTGGGGGAGGGCGCTGATGAGCAGTTCTTC
CDR3aa: CASSLLGEGADEQFF

j_gene: TRBJ1-5
v_gene: TRBV15
abundance: NA
d_gene: NA
CDR3nt: TGTGCCACCAGCAGAGATGACGGGGACCAAAATCAGCCCCAGCATTTT
CDR3aa: CATSRDDGDQNQPQHF

j_gene: TRBJ2-2
v_gene: TRBV6-1
abundance: NA
d_gene: NA
CDR3nt: TGTGCCAGCGGGGGGCGTACCGGGGAGCTGTTTTTT
CDR3aa: CASGGRTGELFF

j_gene: TRBJ2-1
v_gene: TRBV6-5
abundance: NA
d_gene: TRBD1
CDR3nt: TGTGCCAGCAGCCTAACAGGGGGCCTTAACAATGAGCAGTTCTTC
CDR3aa: CASSLTGGLNNEQFF

j_gene: TRBJ2-1
v_gene: TRBV30
abundance: NA
d_gene: TRBD1
CDR3nt: TGTGCCTGGACGGGCGCAGGGGGCACTTACCGTAACTATGAGCAGTTCTTC
CDR3aa: CAWTGAGGTYRNYEQFF

j_gene: TRBJ2-6
v_gene: TRBV30
abundance: NA
d_gene: NA
CDR3nt: TGTGCCTGGAGTGACAGCTCTGGGGCCAACGTCCTGACTTTC
CDR3aa: CAWSDSSGANVLTF

j_gene: TRBJ2-7
v_gene: TRBV4-1
abundance: NA
d_gene: NA
CDR3nt: TGCGCCAGCAGCCAAGAGAGAGCGGACTACGAGCAGTACTTC
CDR3aa: CASSQERADYEQYF

j_gene: TRBJ2-1
v_gene: TRBV5-4
abundance: NA
d_gene: NA
CDR3nt: TGTGCCAGCAGCTTGATGGGCGGTTTAAGCTCCTACAATGAGCAGTTCTTC
CDR3aa: CASSLMGGLSSYNEQFF

j_gene: TRBJ2-7
v_gene: TRBV27
abundance: NA
d_gene: NA
CDR3nt: TGTGCCAGCAGTTTTACCGGTGTTTCCAGCTCCTACGAGCAGTACTTC
CDR3aa: CASSFTGVSSSYEQYF

j_gene: TRBJ1-5
v_gene: TRBV19
abundance: NA
d_gene: NA
CDR3nt: TGTGCCAGTAGTACGTGGACAGAGGATCAGCCCCAGCATTTT
CDR3aa: CASSTWTEDQPQHF

j_gene: TRBJ2-7
v_gene: TRBV5-1
abundance: NA
d_gene: NA
CDR3nt: TGCGCCAGCAGCTTCTCCGGGACAAAGGGCTCCTACGAGCAGTACTTC
CDR3aa: CASSFSGTKGSYEQYF

j_gene: TRBJ2-1
v_gene: TRBV29-1
abundance: NA
d_gene: TRBD1
CDR3nt: TGCAGCGTTAACAGGGGGATTTCCTACAATGAGCAGTTCTTC
CDR3aa: CSVNRGISYNEQFF

j_gene: TRBJ2-3
v_gene: TRBV2
abundance: NA
d_gene: NA
CDR3nt: TGTGCCAGCAAAGGAACGGGGGGCTACACAGATACGCAGTATTTT
CDR3aa: CASKGTGGYTDTQYF

j_gene: TRBJ2-1
v_gene: TRBV27
abundance: NA
d_gene: NA
CDR3nt: TGTGCCAGCAGCATGGGAGGCGCTAATGAGCAGTTCTTC
CDR3aa: CASSMGGANEQFF

j_gene: TRBJ1-1
v_gene: TRBV30
abundance: NA
d_gene: NA
CDR3nt: TGTGCCTGGGATGGAGGGATTCAGGGTGAAGCTTTCTTT
CDR3aa: CAWDGGIQGEAFF

j_gene: TRBJ2-3
v_gene: TRBV28
abundance: NA
d_gene: TRBD2
CDR3nt: TGTGCCAGCTCGACGGGACTAGCGGAGCCAGAGGTATCAGATACGCAGTATTTT
CDR3aa: CASSTGLAEPEVSDTQYF

j_gene: TRBJ2-7
v_gene: TRBV2
abundance: NA
d_gene: NA
CDR3nt: TGTGCCAGCCGGGACGCAGCCTACGAGCAGTACTTC
CDR3aa: CASRDAAYEQYF

j_gene: TRBJ1-1
v_gene: TRBV30
abundance: NA
d_gene: NA
CDR3nt: TGTGCCTGGGGACATAGCGCAGAAGCTTTCTTT
CDR3aa: CAWGHSAEAFF

j_gene: TRBJ1-2
v_gene: TRBV2
abundance: NA
d_gene: NA
CDR3nt: TGTGCCAGCACTGGACTGTCGGTATATGGCTACACCTTC
CDR3aa: CASTGLSVYGYTF

j_gene: TRBJ2-7
v_gene: TRBV29-1
abundance: NA
d_gene: NA
CDR3nt: TGCAGCGTACGGGGACAAGTCTACGAGCAGTACTTC
CDR3aa: CSVRGQVYEQYF

j_gene: TRBJ2-7
v_gene: TRBV20-1
abundance: NA
d_gene: NA
CDR3nt: TGCAGTGCTAGAGAGGAGGGGCTCGGATCCTACGAGCAGTACTTC
CDR3aa: CSAREEGLGSYEQYF

j_gene: TRBJ2-5
v_gene: TRBV3-1
abundance: NA
d_gene: TRBD2
CDR3nt: TGTGCCAGCAGCCAAGATCTGTGGGTAGCGGGGGCGCAAGAGACCCAGTACTTC
CDR3aa: CASSQDLWVAGAQETQYF

j_gene: TRBJ1-2
v_gene: TRBV29-1
abundance: NA
d_gene: NA
CDR3nt: TGCAGCGTTGAACTAAGGACCTATGGCTACACCTTC
CDR3aa: CSVELRTYGYTF

j_gene: TRBJ2-2
v_gene: TRBV6-5
abundance: NA
d_gene: NA
CDR3nt: TGTGCCAGCAGTTACTCGTTGGAAGGGGAAGGTAACACCGGGGAGCTGTTTTTT
CDR3aa: CASSYSLEGEGNTGELFF

j_gene: TRBJ1-5
v_gene: TRBV4-1
abundance: NA
d_gene: NA
CDR3nt: TGCGCCAGCAGCCATGCGACGGATAGCAATCAGCCCCAGCATTTT
CDR3aa: CASSHATDSNQPQHF

j_gene: TRBJ2-2
v_gene: TRBV7-7
abundance: NA
d_gene: NA
CDR3nt: TGTGCTAGCGGTCGAGCCGTCGGGGTTGAGGCCGGGGAGCTGTTTTTT
CDR3aa: CASGRAVGVEAGELFF

j_gene: TRBJ1-1
v_gene: TRBV18
abundance: NA
d_gene: NA
CDR3nt: TGTGCCAGCTCACCCGACGGTGAAGCTTTCTTT
CDR3aa: CASSPDGEAFF

j_gene: TRBJ2-7
v_gene: TRBV7-2
abundance: NA
d_gene: NA
CDR3nt: TGTGCCAGCAGCTTAAAACGTACCCGGGCCTGGACGGACTACGAGCAGTACTTC
CDR3aa: CASSLKRTRAWTDYEQYF

j_gene: TRBJ2-7
v_gene: TRBV11-2
abundance: NA
d_gene: NA
CDR3nt: TGTGCCAGCAGCTTAGTTGCTAGAGGGTACGAGCAGTACTTC
CDR3aa: CASSLVARGYEQYF

j_gene: TRBJ2-2
v_gene: TRBV28
abundance: NA
d_gene: NA
CDR3nt: TGTGCCAGCAGTCCGCTCGGGACACCCACCGGGGAGCTGTTTTTT
CDR3aa: CASSPLGTPTGELFF

j_gene: TRBJ2-7
v_gene: TRBV12-3/TRBV12-4
abundance: NA
d_gene: NA
CDR3nt: TGTGCCAGCAGTTTGGTGTGGGGATCTGAGCAGTACTTC
CDR3aa: CASSLVWGSEQYF

j_gene: TRBJ2-7
v_gene: TRBV2
abundance: NA
d_gene: NA
CDR3nt: TGTGCCAGTGATGGTGGAGGCGACGAAGATACGGAGCAGTACTTC
CDR3aa: CASDGGGDEDTEQYF

j_gene: TRBJ2-1
v_gene: TRBV19
abundance: NA
d_gene: TRBD1
CDR3nt: TGTGCCAGTAGTATTTGGCAGGGGGCTTACAATGAGCAGTTCTTC
CDR3aa: CASSIWQGAYNEQFF

j_gene: TRBJ2-1
v_gene: TRBV27
abundance: NA
d_gene: TRBD1
CDR3nt: TGTGCCAGCAGTTCTCCTCTGACAGGGCAAGGCAATGAGCAGTTCTTC
CDR3aa: CASSSPLTGQGNEQFF

j_gene: TRBJ2-7
v_gene: TRBV6-5
abundance: NA
d_gene: TRBD1
CDR3nt: TGTGCCAGCAGTCCTGGACAGGGTAGCTCCTACGAGCAGTACTTC
CDR3aa: CASSPGQGSSYEQYF

j_gene: TRBJ2-1
v_gene: TRBV6-5
abundance: once
d_gene: NA
CDR3nt: TGTGCCAGCAGTTATATGACCGGGACTGGTCGATACAATGAGCAGTTCTTC
CDR3aa: CASSYMTGTGRYNEQFF

j_gene: TRBJ2-7
v_gene: TRBV9
abundance: NA
d_gene: NA
CDR3nt: TGTGCCAGCAGCGCAGGCCCACTATACGAGCAGTACTTC
CDR3aa: CASSAGPLYEQYF